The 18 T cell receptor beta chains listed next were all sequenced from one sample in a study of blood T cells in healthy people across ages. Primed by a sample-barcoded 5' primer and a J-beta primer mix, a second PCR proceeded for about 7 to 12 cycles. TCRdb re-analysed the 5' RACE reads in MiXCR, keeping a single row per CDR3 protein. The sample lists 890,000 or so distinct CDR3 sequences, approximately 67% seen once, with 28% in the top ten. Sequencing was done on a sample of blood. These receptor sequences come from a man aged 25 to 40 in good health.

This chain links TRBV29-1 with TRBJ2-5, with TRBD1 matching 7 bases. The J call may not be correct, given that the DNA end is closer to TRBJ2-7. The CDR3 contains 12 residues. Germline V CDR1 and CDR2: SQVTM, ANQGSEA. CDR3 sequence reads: CSVERTGYEQYF. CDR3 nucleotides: TGCAGCGTTGAACGGACAGGATACGAGCAGTACTTC.

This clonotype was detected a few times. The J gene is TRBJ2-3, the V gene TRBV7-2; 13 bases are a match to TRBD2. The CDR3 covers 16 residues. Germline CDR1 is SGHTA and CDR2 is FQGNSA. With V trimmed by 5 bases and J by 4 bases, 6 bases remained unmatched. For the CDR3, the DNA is TGTGCCAGCAGCGCGGGACTAGCGGGGTTCTCAGATACGCAGTATTTT. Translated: CASSAGLAGFSDTQYF. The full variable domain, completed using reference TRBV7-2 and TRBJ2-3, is GAGVSQSPSNKVTEKGKDVELRCDPISGHTALYWYRQSLGQGLEFLIYFQGNSAPDKSGLPSDRFSAERTGGSVSTLTIQRTQQEDSAVYLCASSAGLAGFSDTQYFGPGTRLTVL.

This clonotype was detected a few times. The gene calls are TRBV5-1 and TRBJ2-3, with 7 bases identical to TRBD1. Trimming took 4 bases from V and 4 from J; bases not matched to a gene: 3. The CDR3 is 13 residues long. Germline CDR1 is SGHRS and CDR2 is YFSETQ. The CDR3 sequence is CASSVTGADTQYF. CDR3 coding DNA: TGCGCCAGCAGCGTCACAGGGGCAGATACGCAGTATTTT. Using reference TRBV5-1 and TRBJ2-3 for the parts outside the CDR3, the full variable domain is KAGVTQTPRYLIKTRGQQVTLSCSPISGHRSVSWYQQTPGQGLQFLFEYFSETQRNKGNFPGRFSGRQFSNSRSEMNVSTLELGDSALYLCASSVTGADTQYFGPGTRLTVL.

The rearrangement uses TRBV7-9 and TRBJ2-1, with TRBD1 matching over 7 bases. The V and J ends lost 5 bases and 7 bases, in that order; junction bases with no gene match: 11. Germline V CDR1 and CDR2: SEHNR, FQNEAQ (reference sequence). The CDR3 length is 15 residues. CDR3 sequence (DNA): TGTGCCAGCAGCATTAGGGGGCAATATCGAAATGAGCAGTTCTTC. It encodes CASSIRGQYRNEQFF.

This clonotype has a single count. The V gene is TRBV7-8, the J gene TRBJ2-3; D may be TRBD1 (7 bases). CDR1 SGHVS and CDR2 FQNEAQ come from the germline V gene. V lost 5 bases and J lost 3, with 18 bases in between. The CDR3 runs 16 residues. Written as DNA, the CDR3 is TGTGCCAGCAGCCCGAGGAGGGGGCAGGCGACAGATACGCAGTATTTT. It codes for CASSPRRGQATDTQYF.

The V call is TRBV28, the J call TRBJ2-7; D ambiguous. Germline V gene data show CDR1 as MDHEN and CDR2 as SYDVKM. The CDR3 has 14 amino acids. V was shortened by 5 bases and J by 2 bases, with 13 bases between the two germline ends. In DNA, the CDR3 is TGTGCCAGCAGTACGCCCGGGTTAACCTACGAGCAGTACTTC. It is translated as CASSTPGLTYEQYF.

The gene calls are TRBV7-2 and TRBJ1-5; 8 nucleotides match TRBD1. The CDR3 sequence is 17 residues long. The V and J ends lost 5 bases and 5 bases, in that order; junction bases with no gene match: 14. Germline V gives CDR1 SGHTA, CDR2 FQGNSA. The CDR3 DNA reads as TGTGCCAGCAGCGGCAGCGCGACAGGGGTTTCAGATCAGCCCCAGCATTTT. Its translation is CASSGSATGVSDQPQHF. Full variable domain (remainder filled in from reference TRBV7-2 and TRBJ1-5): GAGVSQSPSNKVTEKGKDVELRCDPISGHTALYWYRQSLGQGLEFLIYFQGNSAPDKSGLPSDRFSAERTGGSVSTLTIQRTQQEDSAVYLCASSGSATGVSDQPQHFGDGTRLSIL.

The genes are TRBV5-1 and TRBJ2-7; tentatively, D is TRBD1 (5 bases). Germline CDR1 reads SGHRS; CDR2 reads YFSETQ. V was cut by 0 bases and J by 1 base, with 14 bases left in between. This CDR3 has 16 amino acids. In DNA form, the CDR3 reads TGCGCCAGCAGCTTGGGGTCGAGCCAGGGTTCCTACGAGCAGTACTTC. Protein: CASSLGSSQGSYEQYF. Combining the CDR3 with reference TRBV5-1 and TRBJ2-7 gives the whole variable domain KAGVTQTPRYLIKTRGQQVTLSCSPISGHRSVSWYQQTPGQGLQFLFEYFSETQRNKGNFPGRFSGRQFSNSRSEMNVSTLELGDSALYLCASSLGSSQGSYEQYFGPGTRLTVT.

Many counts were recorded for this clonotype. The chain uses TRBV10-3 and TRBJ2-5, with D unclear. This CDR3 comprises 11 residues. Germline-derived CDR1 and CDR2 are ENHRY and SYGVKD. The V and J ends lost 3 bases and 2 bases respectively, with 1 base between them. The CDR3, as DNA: TGTGCCATCAGTGAACAAGAGACCCAGTACTTC. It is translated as CAISEQETQYF.

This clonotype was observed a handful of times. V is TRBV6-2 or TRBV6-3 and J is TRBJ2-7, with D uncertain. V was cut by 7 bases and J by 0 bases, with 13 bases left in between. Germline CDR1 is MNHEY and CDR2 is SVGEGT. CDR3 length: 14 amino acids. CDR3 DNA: TGTGCCAGCAATGATCCCGTAGGCTCCTACGAGCAGTACTTC. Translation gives CASNDPVGSYEQYF.

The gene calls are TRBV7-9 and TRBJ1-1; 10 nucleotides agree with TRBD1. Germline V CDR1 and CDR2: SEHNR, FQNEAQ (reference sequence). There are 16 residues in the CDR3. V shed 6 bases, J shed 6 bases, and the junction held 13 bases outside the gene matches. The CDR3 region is CASSSTDRGRVPEAFF. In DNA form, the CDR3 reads TGTGCCAGCAGTTCCACAGACAGGGGGCGGGTCCCTGAAGCTTTCTTT.

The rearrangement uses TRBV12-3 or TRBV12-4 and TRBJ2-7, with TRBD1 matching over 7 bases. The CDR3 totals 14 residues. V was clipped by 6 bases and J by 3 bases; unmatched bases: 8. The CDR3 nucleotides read TGTGCCAGCAGGGGGACAGCAAGTAACTACGAGCAGTACTTC. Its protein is CASRGTASNYEQYF.

DNA for the CDR3: TGTGCCAGCAGCTTACAAGGGGGAACAGAGACCCAGTACTTC. It translates to CASSLQGGTETQYF. This rearrangement joins TRBV7-2 to TRBJ2-5; maybe TRBD1 (6 bases). The CDR3 runs 14 residues. The V end was cut by 2 bases, the J end by 4 bases, with 11 bases between. The V gene's germline CDR1 is SGHTA and CDR2 FQGNSA.

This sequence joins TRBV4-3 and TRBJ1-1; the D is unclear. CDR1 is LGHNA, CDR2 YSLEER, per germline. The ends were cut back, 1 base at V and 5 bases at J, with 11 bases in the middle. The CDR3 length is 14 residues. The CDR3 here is CASSQVTAGTEAFF. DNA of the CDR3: TGCGCCAGCAGCCAAGTCACAGCCGGAACTGAAGCTTTCTTT.

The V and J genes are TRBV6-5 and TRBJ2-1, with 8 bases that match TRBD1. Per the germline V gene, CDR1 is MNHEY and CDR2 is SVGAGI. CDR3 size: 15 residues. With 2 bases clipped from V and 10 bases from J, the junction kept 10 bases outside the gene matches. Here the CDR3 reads CASSYGATGALEQFF. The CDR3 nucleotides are TGTGCCAGCAGTTACGGAGCGACAGGGGCCCTAGAGCAGTTCTTC.

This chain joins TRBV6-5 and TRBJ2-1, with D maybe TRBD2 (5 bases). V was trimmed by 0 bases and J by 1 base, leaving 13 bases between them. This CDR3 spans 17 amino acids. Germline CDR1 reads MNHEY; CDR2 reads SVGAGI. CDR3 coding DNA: TGTGCCAGCAGTTACTCAATCTTAGCGAGGTCCTACAATGAGCAGTTCTTC. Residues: CASSYSILARSYNEQFF.

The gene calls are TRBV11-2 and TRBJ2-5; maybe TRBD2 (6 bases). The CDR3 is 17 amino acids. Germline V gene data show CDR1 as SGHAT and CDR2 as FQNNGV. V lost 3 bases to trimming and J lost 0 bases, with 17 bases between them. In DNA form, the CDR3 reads TGTGCCAGCAGCTTTGTCAGTGGGGGGTTGTACCAAGAGACCCAGTACTTC. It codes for CASSFVSGGLYQETQYF.

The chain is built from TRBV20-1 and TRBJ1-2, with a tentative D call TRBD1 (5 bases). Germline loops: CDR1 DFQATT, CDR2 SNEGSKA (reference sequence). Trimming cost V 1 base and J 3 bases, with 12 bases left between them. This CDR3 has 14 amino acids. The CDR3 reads CSARVRAFHYGYTF. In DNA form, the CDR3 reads TGCAGTGCTAGAGTCAGGGCTTTTCACTATGGCTACACCTTC.